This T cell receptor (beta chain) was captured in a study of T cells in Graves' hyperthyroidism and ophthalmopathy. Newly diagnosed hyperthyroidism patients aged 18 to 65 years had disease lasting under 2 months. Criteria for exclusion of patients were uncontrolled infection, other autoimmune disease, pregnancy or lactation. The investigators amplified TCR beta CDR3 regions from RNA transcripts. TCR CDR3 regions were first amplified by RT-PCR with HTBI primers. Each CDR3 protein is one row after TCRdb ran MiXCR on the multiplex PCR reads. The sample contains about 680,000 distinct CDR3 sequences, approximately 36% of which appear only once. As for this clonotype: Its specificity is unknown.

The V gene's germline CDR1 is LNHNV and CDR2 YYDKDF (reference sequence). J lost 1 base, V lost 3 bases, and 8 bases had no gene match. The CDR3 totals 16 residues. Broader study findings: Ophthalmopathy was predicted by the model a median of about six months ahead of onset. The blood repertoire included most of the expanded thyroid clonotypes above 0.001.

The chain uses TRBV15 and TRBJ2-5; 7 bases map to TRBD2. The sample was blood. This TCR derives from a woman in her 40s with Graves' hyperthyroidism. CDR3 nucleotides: TGTGCCACCAGCAGCGGACTAGGGTCCTCCCAAGAGACCCAGTACTTC. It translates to CATSSGLGSSQETQYF.